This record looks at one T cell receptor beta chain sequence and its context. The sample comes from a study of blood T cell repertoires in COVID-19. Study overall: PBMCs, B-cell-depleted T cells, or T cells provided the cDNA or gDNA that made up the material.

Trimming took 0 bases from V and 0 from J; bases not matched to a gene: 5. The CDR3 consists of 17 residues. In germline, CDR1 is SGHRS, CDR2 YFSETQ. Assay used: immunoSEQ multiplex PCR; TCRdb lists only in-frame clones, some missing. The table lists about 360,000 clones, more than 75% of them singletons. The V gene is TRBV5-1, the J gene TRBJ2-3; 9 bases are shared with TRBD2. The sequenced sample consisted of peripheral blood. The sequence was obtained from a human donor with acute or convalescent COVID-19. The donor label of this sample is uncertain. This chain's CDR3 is CASSLGLAGFSTDTQYF. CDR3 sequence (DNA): TGCGCCAGCAGCTTGGGGCTAGCGGGGTTTAGCACAGATACGCAGTATTTT.